Below are 15 T cell receptor beta chains sequenced from a single sample in a study of T-cell reconstitution after alpha-beta-depleted transplantation in children (dated by TCRdb to the mid-2010s). Preparation of the library involved PCR. TCRdb records Illumina HiSeq 2500 as the sequencer. TCR libraries were prepared with molecular barcoding, using unique molecular identifiers to normalize TCRbeta repertoire quantification. The public reads were run again by TCRdb, first through fastp at Q25 and then through MiXCR, and only productive beta chains were kept. Each entry merges the rows of one CDR3 protein and shows their most common DNA and genes. The sample table lists fewer than 150,000 distinct CDR3 sequences, about 23% of them with a count of one. In total, the top ten clones hold over 9.5% of the sample. This specimen's treatment or condition label, per the study, means: allogeneic hematopoietic cell transplantation with graft depleted of TCRalphabeta T cells and CD19 B cells.

The sequencing here drew on PBMCs, mostly from graft donor cells, taken 180 days after TCRalphabeta/CD19-depleted stem cell transplant. The receptors derive from a male patient aged 2-15 years who had a stem cell transplant for chronic granulomatous disease, so the T cells may come from the graft donor.

The sample holds a few counts of this clonotype. This chain links TRBV29-1 with TRBJ1-1; D not certain. Germline CDR1 and CDR2: SQVTM and ANQGSEA. Trimming pared 4 bases from V and 4 bases from J, leaving 7 bases between. The CDR3 extends over 11 amino acids. For the CDR3, the DNA is TGCAGCGTTGGCACGGGCACTGAAGCTTTCTTT. Translation: CSVGTGTEAFF.

This clonotype was counted at least ten times. This chain links TRBV5-1 with TRBJ1-1; D is uncertain. Germline values: CDR1 SGHRS, CDR2 YFSETQ. CDR3 length equals 15 residues. Trimming removed 4 bases at V and 1 base at J, with 14 bases between. The DNA of the CDR3 is TGCGCCAGCAGCCGCACCAATCCAGGGAACACTGAAGCTTTCTTT. It specifies CASSRTNPGNTEAFF.

This clonotype came up many times. The chain couples TRBV14 to TRBJ2-7; D remains unclear. The germline V gene encodes CDR1 SGHDN and CDR2 FVKESK. V was shortened by 1 base and J by 10 bases, with 26 bases between the two germline ends. This CDR3 is 17 amino acids long. The CDR3 DNA reads TGTGCCAGCAGCCAAGTCCTTAATCCCCAGTTATATACGAAACAGTACTTC. Residues: CASSQVLNPQLYTKQYF.

The gene calls are TRBV9 and TRBJ2-5; perhaps TRBD2 as D (5 bases). Germline V gene sequence: CDR1 SGDLS, CDR2 YYNGEE. V lost 3 bases and J 1 base, leaving 7 bases between the germline ends. This CDR3 comprises 13 residues. This CDR3 reads CASSGGLQETQYF. Here the CDR3 DNA reads TGTGCCAGCAGCGGAGGACTCCAAGAGACCCAGTACTTC. The variable domain in full, completed from reference TRBV9 and TRBJ2-5, reads DSGVTQTPKHLITATGQRVTLRCSPRSGDLSVYWYQQSLDQGLQFLIQYYNGEERAKGNILERFSAQQFPDLHSELNLSSLELGDSALYFCASSGGLQETQYFGPGTRLLVL.

A note on this clonotype: This may be a read error, as it is one base from a much larger clone. The chain carries TRBV20-1 and TRBJ2-7, with 12 bases fitting TRBD2. This CDR3 region has 13 residues. CDR1 and CDR2 (germline): DFQATT, SNEGSKA (reference sequence). With 4 bases clipped from V and 4 bases from J, the junction kept 2 bases outside the gene matches. DNA of the CDR3: TGCAGTGCTATCGGGACTAGCGGGTACGAGCAGTACTTC. Its protein product is CSAIGTSGYEQYF.

In its sample, this clonotype was seen many times. The rearrangement uses TRBV20-1 and TRBJ1-1, with 7 bases matching TRBD1. The V segment lost 1 base and the J segment 5 bases; nucleotides outside the gene matches: 19. This CDR3 has 18 amino acids. CDR1 and CDR2 (germline): DFQATT, SNEGSKA (reference sequence). This CDR3 is CSARVLTVRRGRGTEAFF. The CDR3 coding sequence is TGCAGTGCTAGAGTTTTGACGGTTAGGAGGGGGCGGGGGACTGAAGCTTTCTTT.

This clonotype was seen a handful of times. The rearrangement joins TRBV7-2 to TRBJ2-5, with TRBD1 identical over 7 bases. This CDR3 region has 15 residues. The germline V gene encodes CDR1 SGHTA and CDR2 FQGNSA. The V segment lost 1 base and the J segment 5 bases; nucleotides outside the gene matches: 7. CDR3 amino acids: CASSLVGTAVETQYF. In DNA form, the CDR3 reads TGTGCCAGCAGCTTAGTCGGGACAGCTGTGGAGACCCAGTACTTC.

V and J are TRBV11-1 and TRBJ2-1, with 13 bases identical to TRBD2. There are 18 residues in the CDR3. The V gene's germline CDR1 is SGHAT and CDR2 FQDESV (reference sequence). V was pared by 2 bases and J by 8 bases, with 12 bases of the junction left unmatched. This CDR3 is CASSLSWTSGGQSDEQFF. The CDR3 DNA is TGTGCCAGCAGCTTATCCTGGACTAGCGGGGGCCAGAGCGATGAGCAGTTCTTC.

This clonotype was counted many times. The rearrangement uses TRBV20-1 and TRBJ2-4, with 9 bases fitting TRBD2. This CDR3 has 14 amino acids. The germline V gene encodes CDR1 DFQATT and CDR2 SNEGSKA (reference sequence). With 5 bases clipped from V and 7 bases from J, the junction kept 9 bases outside the gene matches. In DNA form, the CDR3 reads TGCAGTGCTTATAGCGGGAGTGGATTGAACATTCAGTACTTC. Translated: CSAYSGSGLNIQYF.

The genes are TRBV20-1 and TRBJ2-1; TRBD2 matches 7 bases. Looked up from germline, CDR1 is DFQATT and CDR2 is SNEGSKA (reference sequence). The V and J ends lost 8 bases and 0 bases, in that order; junction bases with no gene match: 4. This CDR3 contains 13 residues. The chain's CDR3 is CSSGVSSYNEQFF. CDR3 DNA sequence: TGCAGTAGCGGGGTAAGCTCCTACAATGAGCAGTTCTTC.

V and J are TRBV5-1 and TRBJ2-1; TRBD2 matches 14 bases. Germline trimming cut 4 bases from V and 0 bases from J; bases unmatched to any gene: 12. CDR1 is SGHRS and CDR2 is YFSETQ in the germline V gene. The CDR3 runs to 20 residues. The CDR3 sequence is CASSPRGLAGGRSSYNEQFF. The CDR3, as DNA: TGCGCCAGCAGCCCGAGAGGACTAGCGGGAGGTCGAAGCTCCTACAATGAGCAGTTCTTC.

Many counts were recorded for this clonotype. For the CDR3, the DNA is TGTGCCAGCAGTTACGCGACCGGGGAGCTGTTTTTT. This translates into CASSYATGELFF. V gene TRBV6-5 combines with J gene TRBJ2-2; no clear D. This CDR3 contains 12 residues. Germline V CDR1 and CDR2: MNHEY, SVGAGI. Trimming took 2 bases from V and 5 from J, leaving 3 bases between them.

This clonotype was counted many times. The rearrangement links TRBV15 to TRBJ2-5, with D uncertain. The CDR3 consists of 16 residues. From germline, CDR1 is LNHNV and CDR2 YYDKDF (reference sequence). Trimming left V 0 bases short and J 2 bases short, with 13 bases between. The CDR3 loop is CATSRDSVSVQETQYF. The CDR3 DNA is TGTGCCACCAGCAGAGATAGTGTGTCGGTTCAAGAGACCCAGTACTTC.

This rearrangement joins TRBV9 to TRBJ2-2, with a possible D match to TRBD1 (6 bases). V was clipped by 4 bases and J by 4 bases, with 14 bases between them. CDR1 and CDR2 from the germline V gene are SGDLS and YYNGEE. The CDR3 is 15 residues long. In DNA, the CDR3 is TGTGCCAGCAGCCCAAGACAGGCGAGCACCGGGGAGCTGTTTTTT. Its translation: CASSPRQASTGELFF. Looking up the rest from reference TRBV9 and TRBJ2-2 gives the full variable domain: DSGVTQTPKHLITATGQRVTLRCSPRSGDLSVYWYQQSLDQGLQFLIQYYNGEERAKGNILERFSAQQFPDLHSELNLSSLELGDSALYFCASSPRQASTGELFFGEGSRLTVL.

This clonotype was seen more than once but under ten times. The V gene is TRBV6-1, the J gene TRBJ2-7; 8 bases match TRBD2. Looked up from germline, CDR1 is MNHNS and CDR2 is SASEGT. The CDR3 is 14 residues long. J lost 5 bases, V lost 5 bases, and 8 bases had no gene match. The CDR3 nucleotides are TGTGCCAGCAGTCCAAGCGGGAGTTCGAACGAGCAGTACTTC. Protein: CASSPSGSSNEQYF.